This record concerns one TCR beta chain sequence. The antigen is undetermined. Data came from immunoSEQ multiplex PCR; TCRdb stores just in-frame clones and leaves some out. The table shows 99,000 or so clones, with around 92% occurring only once. The sample is drawn from a study of graft-versus-host responses after intestinal transplantation. Study in general: Multivisceral, liver-intestinal, or isolated intestinal grafts were transplanted into recipients.

Whole-study findings and limits: The marrow of recipients harbored GvH clones, and ileum or blood showed some of them first.

Trimming at V came to 2 bases and at J to 5 bases, leaving 13 bases not matched to a gene. Germline V gene sequence: CDR1 SGHAT, CDR2 FQNNGV. The CDR3 has 17 residues. The receptor's source is a human donor who was the organ donor for an intestinal transplant. The sample here was unstimulated CD8+ T cells sorted from spleen or lymph node cells, taken before transplant. V is TRBV11-2 and J is TRBJ2-3; the match to TRBD1 covers 7 bases. The CDR3 reads CASSLLPYGTVKDTQYF. CDR3 coding DNA: TGTGCCAGCAGCTTACTCCCCTATGGGACAGTCAAAGATACGCAGTATTTT.